The source of this T cell receptor (beta chain) is a study of shared clonotypes between healthy human individuals. CDR1 MNHNY and CDR2 SVGAGI come from the germline V gene (reference sequence). The V gene lost 5 bases and the J gene lost 5 bases, with 12 bases spanning the gap. CDR3 length: 13 amino acids. Sequencing was performed with immunoSEQ multiplex PCR; in TCRdb, only in-frame clones are kept and a portion is missing. The data hold hundreds of thousands of clones, with 74% observed a single time. This clone occurred a few times. The chain recombines TRBV6-6 with TRBJ2-5, with D possibly matching TRBD2 (6 bases). The sequenced material came from memory CD4+ T cells sorted from blood. The sample's subset: CD45RA-negative fraction. The sequence was collected from a woman between 25 and 40 years old in good health. The CDR3 nucleotides are TGTGCCAGCAGTCCCAGGGAGGTGGAGACCCAGTACTTC. It encodes CASSPREVETQYF.